This T cell receptor beta chain is drawn from a study of T cells in Graves' hyperthyroidism and ophthalmopathy. The CDR3 regions of TCR beta were amplified from RNA transcripts. HTBI primers drove first-round RT-PCR of the TCR CDR3. TCRdb reprocessed the multiplex PCR reads with MiXCR, giving one entry per CDR3 protein. This sample has 400,000 to 500,000 distinct CDR3 sequences, with 14% to 15% found just once. A single count supports this clonotype. It may be a read error: a sequence one base away is much more abundant. The germline gives CDR1 LNHDA, CDR2 SQIVND (reference sequence). This CDR3 contains 15 residues.

V usage is TRBV19 and J usage is TRBJ2-7, with TRBD2 as a possible D gene (6 bases). Sequenced: blood. The sequence was obtained from a young man with Graves' ophthalmopathy. CDR3 region: CASSMGRSTSYGQYF. As DNA, the CDR3 is TGTGCCAGTAGTATGGGGAGGTCCACCTCCTACGGGCAGTACTTC.